These 7 T cell receptor beta chains were all obtained from the same sample, sequenced in a study of Graves' ophthalmopathy and Graves' hyperthyroidism. TCR beta CDR3 amplification used RNA transcripts. Amplification began with first-round RT-PCR using HTBI primers, then second-round multiplex PCR was performed. One entry per CDR3 protein, called by TCRdb with MiXCR from the multiplex PCR reads. The sample comprises about 600,000 distinct CDR3 sequences, just under 40% of which are singletons, and about 4.2% rests with the top ten. The sample comprised peripheral blood or thyroid tissue (not recorded which). Source of these receptors: an adult man with Graves' hyperthyroidism.

In its sample, this clonotype was seen many times. DNA for the CDR3: TGTGCCAGCAGCTCGGGCGGGGGGGAGCAGTACTTC. Its translation: CASSSGGGEQYF. The V gene is TRBV5-6, the J gene TRBJ2-7; 8 nucleotides match TRBD2. The junction had 3 bases not matched to a gene; V was cut back by 3 bases and J by 7 bases. Germline V CDR1 and CDR2: SGHDT, YYEEEE. This CDR3 contains 12 residues.

This chain joins TRBV7-9 and TRBJ2-7, with 9 bases matching TRBD2. The end of the DNA aligns better with TRBJ2-1, so the J call may be wrong. CDR3 length: 12 amino acids. CDR1 SEHNR and CDR2 FQNEAQ come from the germline V gene (reference sequence). DNA of the CDR3: TGTGCGTGGGCTAGCGGGACTCTTGAGCAGTTCTTC. It is translated as CAWASGTLEQFF.

Points on this clonotype: A much larger clone lies a single base off, so this may be a read error. In nucleotides, the CDR3 is TGTGCCAGCAGCAGAGGGGACGGCCGTGGCTCACCCCTCCACTTT. Translating gives CASSRGDGRGSPLHF. This rearrangement joins TRBV7-2 to TRBJ1-6, with a possible D match to TRBD1 (5 bases). Germline V gene sequence: CDR1 SGHTA, CDR2 FQGNSA. The CDR3 length is 15 residues. V lost 5 bases and J 10 bases, leaving 18 bases between the germline ends.

This clonotype was seen a few times. The V and J genes are TRBV12-3 or TRBV12-4 and TRBJ2-3, with a possible D match to TRBD2 (6 bases). The CDR3 is made up of 14 amino acids. Trimming removed 5 bases from V and 2 bases from J, with 11 bases in between. The CDR3 loop is CASSTRDFTDTQYF. CDR3 in DNA: TGTGCCAGCAGTACCAGGGACTTCACAGATACGCAGTATTTT.

This clonotype has just a few counts. The junction differs from germline at one of its ends, possibly a read error. The V gene is TRBV12-3 or TRBV12-4, the J gene TRBJ1-5; TRBD1 matches at 9 bases. The CDR3 is made up of 14 amino acids. CDR3 loop: CVSSPDRGYQPQHF. The CDR3 DNA is TGTGTCAGCAGTCCGGACAGGGGCTATCAGCCCCAGCATTTT.

This clonotype was recorded at least ten times. The chain carries TRBV10-3 and TRBJ1-2; D is perhaps TRBD1 (5 bases). Looked up from germline, CDR1 is ENHRY and CDR2 is SYGVKD. Trimming took off 5 bases at V and 3 bases at J, with 10 bases between the two ends. This CDR3 is built from 13 residues. CDR3 protein: CAISTDSYYGYTF. The CDR3 DNA sequence: TGTGCCATCAGTACCGACAGCTACTATGGCTACACCTTC.

The chain combines TRBV19 with TRBJ1-1; 8 bases align to TRBD1. CDR3 length equals 14 residues. V shed 3 bases and J 7 bases; nucleotides not matched to a gene: 7. Per germline, CDR1 LNHDA and CDR2 SQIVND (reference sequence). The CDR3 is CASSIGGTGLEAFF. Here the CDR3 DNA reads TGTGCCAGTAGTATCGGAGGGACAGGACTTGAAGCTTTCTTT.